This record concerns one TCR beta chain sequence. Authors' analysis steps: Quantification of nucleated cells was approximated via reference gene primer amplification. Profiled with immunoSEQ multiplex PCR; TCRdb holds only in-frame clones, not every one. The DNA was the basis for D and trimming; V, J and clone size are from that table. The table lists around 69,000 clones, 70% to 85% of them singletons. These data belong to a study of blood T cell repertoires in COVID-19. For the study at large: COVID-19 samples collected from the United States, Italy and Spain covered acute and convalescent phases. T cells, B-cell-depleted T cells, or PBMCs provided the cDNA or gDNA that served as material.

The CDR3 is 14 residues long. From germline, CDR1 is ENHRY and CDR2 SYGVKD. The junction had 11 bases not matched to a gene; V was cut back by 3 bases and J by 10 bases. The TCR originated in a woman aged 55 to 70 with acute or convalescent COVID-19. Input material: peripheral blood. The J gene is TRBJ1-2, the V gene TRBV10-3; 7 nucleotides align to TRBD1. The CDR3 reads CAISEWSGTAFYTF. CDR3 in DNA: TGTGCCATCAGTGAATGGTCCGGGACAGCGTTCTACACCTTC.